One sample yielded the 15 T cell receptor beta chains listed below, sequenced in a study of PD-L1 blockade in urothelial cancer. Time point: peripheral blood 6 weeks after treatment start. TCRdb's copy holds only in-frame clones and misses some; the assay was immunoSEQ multiplex PCR. The table records 42,000 or so clones, approximately 78% of them present only once. The sample here was PBMCs, taken around atezolizumab (anti-PD-L1) treatment. These receptors originate from a man in his 60s with urothelial cancer.

This clone was counted only a few times. V usage is TRBV2 and J usage is TRBJ2-7; 7 bases map to TRBD1. Germline CDR1 reads SNHLY; CDR2 reads FYNNEI. V lost 6 bases, J lost 2 bases, and 10 bases stayed unmatched. The CDR3 sequence is 15 residues long. This CDR3 is CASRPGQVRPYEQYF. CDR3 DNA: TGTGCCAGCAGGCCTGGACAGGTGCGACCCTACGAGCAGTACTTC. Full variable domain (missing parts from reference TRBV2 and TRBJ2-7): EPEVTQTPSHQVTQMGQEVILRCVPISNHLYFYWYRQILGQKVEFLVSFYNNEISEKSEIFDDQFSVERPDGSNFTLKIRSTKLEDSAMYFCASRPGQVRPYEQYFGPGTRLTVT.

The rearrangement uses TRBV7-9 and TRBJ1-6; a weak D match, TRBD1 (6 bases). Germline V gene sequence: CDR1 SEHNR, CDR2 FQNEAQ (reference sequence). The CDR3 has 14 amino acids. V was cut by 0 bases and J by 10 bases, with 10 bases left in between. The CDR3 DNA sequence: TGTGCCAGCAGCTTAGCGGGGGCGTCCTCACCCCTCCACTTT. Its protein is CASSLAGASSPLHF.

In its sample, this clone was seen once. The chain is built from TRBV18 and TRBJ2-6, with D perhaps matching TRBD1 (5 bases). Trimming left V 8 bases short and J 0 bases short, with 17 bases between. The CDR3 consists of 17 residues. The germline V gene has CDR1 KGHSH and CDR2 LQKENI. This chain's CDR3 is CASTAGNPNSGANVLTF. In nucleotides, the CDR3 is TGTGCCAGCACCGCAGGGAATCCTAACTCTGGGGCCAACGTCCTGACTTTC.

This clone appeared once. The chain uses TRBV19 and TRBJ2-5; D may be TRBD1 (6 bases). V dropped 3 bases and J dropped 0 bases, with 8 bases sitting between them. CDR3 size: 14 residues. Germline V CDR1 and CDR2: LNHDA, SQIVND (reference sequence). In DNA form, the CDR3 reads TGTGCCAGTAGTATTGGGACAAACCAAGAGACCCAGTACTTC. Translating gives CASSIGTNQETQYF.

The chain is built from TRBV29-1 and TRBJ1-2; a possible D gene is TRBD1 (6 bases). Trimming removed 6 bases from V and 4 bases from J, with 15 bases in between. This CDR3 comprises 13 residues. In germline, CDR1 is SQVTM, CDR2 ANQGSEA. The CDR3 here is CSVKIQGSYGYTF. The DNA for the CDR3 is TGCAGCGTAAAGATACAGGGAAGCTATGGCTACACCTTC.

The V and J genes are TRBV29-1 and TRBJ2-3, with TRBD2 matching 9 bases. The length of the CDR3 is 15 residues. From germline, CDR1 is SQVTM and CDR2 ANQGSEA. The V segment lost 3 bases and the J segment 2 bases; nucleotides outside the gene matches: 6. The CDR3 loop is CSVETGTSLTDTQYF. The CDR3 DNA sequence: TGCAGCGTTGAGACCGGGACTAGCCTCACAGATACGCAGTATTTT.

Note on this clone: Sequence at one end of the junction differs from germline and may be a read error. The chain carries TRBV7-2 and TRBJ1-5, with 7 positions matching TRBD1. The CDR3 is 17 residues long. In germline, CDR1 is SGHTA, CDR2 FQGNSA. CDR3 DNA sequence: TGTGCCAGCAGCCTAGCGCGGGACAGAGCTAGCAATCAGCCCCAGCATTTT. Protein product: CASSLARDRASNQPQHF. The full variable domain, its missing parts supplied by reference TRBV7-2 and TRBJ1-5, is GAGVSQSPSNKVTEKGKDVELRCDPISGHTALYWYRQSLGQGLEFLIYFQGNSAPDKSGLPSDRFSAERTGGSVSTLTIQRTQQEDSAVYLCASSLARDRASNQPQHFGDGTRLSIL.

V and J are TRBV29-1 and TRBJ1-6; D remains unclear. The germline gives CDR1 SQVTM, CDR2 ANQGSEA. The CDR3 spans 12 residues. DNA of the CDR3: TGCACCCCCTGGCCGGGGAGTTCACCCCTCCACTTT. It translates to CTPWPGSSPLHF.

The V call is TRBV7-8, the J call TRBJ2-2; possible D gene TRBD1, 5 bases. The CDR3 runs to 16 residues. The ends were cut back, 5 bases at V and 0 bases at J, with 13 bases in the middle. CDR1 is SGHVS and CDR2 is FQNEAQ in the germline V gene. The CDR3 spells CASSRVWTTNTGELFF. DNA of the CDR3: TGTGCCAGCAGCCGAGTTTGGACAACGAACACCGGGGAGCTGTTTTTT.

The chain carries TRBV28 and TRBJ2-1; the D gene is possibly TRBD1 (6 bases). Trimming removed 3 bases at V and 12 bases at J, with 9 bases between. The CDR3 loop spans 11 amino acids. The germline V gene encodes CDR1 MDHEN and CDR2 SYDVKM. DNA of the CDR3: TGTGCCAGCAGTTTGATGACAGGGCAGTTCTTC. It codes for CASSLMTGQFF.

The V gene is TRBV6-4, the J gene TRBJ1-6; D not resolved. The CDR3 has 16 amino acids. V shed 3 bases and J shed 0 bases, with 9 bases lying between them. In germline, CDR1 is MRHNA, CDR2 SNTAGT. The CDR3 bases are TGTGCCAGCAGTGAGATGGCCAGCTCCTATAATTCACCCCTCCACTTT. Protein sequence: CASSEMASSYNSPLHF.

V and J are TRBV5-4 and TRBJ2-1; D is perhaps TRBD2 (6 bases). CDR3 size: 14 residues. Germline CDR1 reads SGHNT; CDR2 reads YYREEE (reference sequence). The germline V and J ends were trimmed by 3 bases and 6 bases, with 13 bases remaining between them. CDR3: CASSSRTKGNEQFF. The CDR3 DNA reads TGTGCCAGCAGCTCAAGGACTAAGGGCAATGAGCAGTTCTTC.

J is TRBJ2-7 and V is TRBV2; 7 nucleotides match TRBD2. Germline V gene sequence: CDR1 SNHLY, CDR2 FYNNEI. Trimming at V came to 4 bases and at J to 9 bases, leaving 9 bases not matched to a gene. The CDR3 contains 13 residues. The CDR3 nucleotides read TGTGCCAGCAGTGGCTGGACTAGTGTGGGGCAGTACTTC. Translating gives CASSGWTSVGQYF. Full variable domain (outside the CDR3, taken from reference TRBV2 and TRBJ2-7): EPEVTQTPSHQVTQMGQEVILRCVPISNHLYFYWYRQILGQKVEFLVSFYNNEISEKSEIFDDQFSVERPDGSNFTLKIRSTKLEDSAMYFCASSGWTSVGQYFGPGTRLTVT.

This clone has only one observation. CDR3 residues: CASSWRGTSGTDTQYF. For the CDR3, the DNA is TGTGCCAGCAGCTGGCGCGGGACCTCGGGTACAGATACGCAGTATTTT. The V call is TRBV7-9, the J call TRBJ2-3; weak D call: TRBD2 (6 bases). V gave up 4 bases and J gave up 3 bases, with 17 bases separating them. CDR1 is SEHNR, CDR2 FQNEAQ, per germline (reference sequence). The CDR3 runs 16 residues.

The rearrangement joins TRBV5-1 to TRBJ1-3, with D unclear. The CDR3 extends over 14 amino acids. The V end lost 2 bases, the J end lost 0 bases, and 6 bases lay between the germline ends. Germline CDR1 SGHRS, CDR2 YFSETQ. The CDR3 DNA reads as TGCGCCAGCAGCTTTGCTACCTCTGGAAACACCATATATTTT. This translates into CASSFATSGNTIYF.